This T cell receptor (beta chain) emerged from a study of T cells in localized non-small cell lung cancer. Points from the study as a whole: Blood T cell density predicted longer survival; adjacent-lung clonality, shorter.

Data came from immunoSEQ multiplex PCR; TCRdb stores just in-frame clones and leaves some out. Of about 33,000 clones in the sample, around 77% were seen once. This clone was seen a few times. The antigen remains unidentified. The CDR3 is 15 residues long. V trimming: 0 bases; J trimming: 4 bases; junction bases outside the gene matches: 4. In germline, CDR1 is MGHRA, CDR2 YSYEKL. Sequencing used peripheral blood, obtained before any cancer treatment. The chain is built from TRBV4-1 and TRBJ1-2; 8 nucleotides agree with TRBD1. The receptor's source is a male donor at least 60 years old with stage III squamous cell lung carcinoma. CDR3 DNA: TGCGCCAGCAGCCAAGAATTACAGGGGGTCTATGGCTACACCTTC. This encodes CASSQELQGVYGYTF.